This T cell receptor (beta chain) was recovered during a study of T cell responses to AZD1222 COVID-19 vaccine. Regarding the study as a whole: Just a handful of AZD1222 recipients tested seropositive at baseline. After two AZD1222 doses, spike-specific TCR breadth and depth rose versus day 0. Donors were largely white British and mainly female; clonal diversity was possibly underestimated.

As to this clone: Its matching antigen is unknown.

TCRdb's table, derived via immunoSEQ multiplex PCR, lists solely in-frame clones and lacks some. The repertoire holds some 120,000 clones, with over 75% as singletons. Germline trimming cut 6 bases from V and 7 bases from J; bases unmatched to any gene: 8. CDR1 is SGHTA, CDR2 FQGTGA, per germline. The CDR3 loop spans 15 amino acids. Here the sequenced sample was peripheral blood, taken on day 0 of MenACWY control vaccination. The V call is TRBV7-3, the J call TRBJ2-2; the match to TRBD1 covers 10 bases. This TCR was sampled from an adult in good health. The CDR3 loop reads CASSPRQGAHGELFF. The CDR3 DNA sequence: TGTGCCAGCAGTCCCCGACAGGGGGCTCACGGGGAGCTGTTTTTT.